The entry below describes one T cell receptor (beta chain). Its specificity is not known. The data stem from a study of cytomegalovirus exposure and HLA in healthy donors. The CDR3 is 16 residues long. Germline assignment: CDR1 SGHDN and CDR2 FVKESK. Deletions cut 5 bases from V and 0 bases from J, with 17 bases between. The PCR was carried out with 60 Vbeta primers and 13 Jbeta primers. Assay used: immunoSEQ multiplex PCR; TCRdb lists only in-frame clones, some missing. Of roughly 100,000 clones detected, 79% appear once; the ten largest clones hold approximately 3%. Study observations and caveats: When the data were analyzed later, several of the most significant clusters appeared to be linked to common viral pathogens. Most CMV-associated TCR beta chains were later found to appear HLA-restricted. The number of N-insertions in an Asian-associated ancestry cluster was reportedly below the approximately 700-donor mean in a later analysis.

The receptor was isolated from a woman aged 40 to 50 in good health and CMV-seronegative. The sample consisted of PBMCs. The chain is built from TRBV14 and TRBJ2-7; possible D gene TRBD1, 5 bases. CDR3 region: CASSNRLGLPSYEQYF. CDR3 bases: TGTGCCAGCAGCAACAGGCTTGGGCTCCCCTCCTACGAGCAGTACTTC.